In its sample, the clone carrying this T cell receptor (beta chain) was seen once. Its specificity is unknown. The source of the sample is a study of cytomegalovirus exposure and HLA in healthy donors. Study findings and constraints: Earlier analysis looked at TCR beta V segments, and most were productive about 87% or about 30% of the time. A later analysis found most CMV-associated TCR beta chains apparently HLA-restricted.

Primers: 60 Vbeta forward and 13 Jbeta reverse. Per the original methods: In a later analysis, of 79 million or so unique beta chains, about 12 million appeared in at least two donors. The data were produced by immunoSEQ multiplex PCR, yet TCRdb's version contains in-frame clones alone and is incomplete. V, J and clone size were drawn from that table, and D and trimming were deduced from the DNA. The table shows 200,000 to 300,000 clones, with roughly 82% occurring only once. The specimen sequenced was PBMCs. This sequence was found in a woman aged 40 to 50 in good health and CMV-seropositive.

CDR3 amino acids: CASSLVRGAMYGYTF. DNA for the CDR3: TGCGCCAGCAGCTTGGTTCGGGGGGCAATGTATGGCTACACCTTC. The chain is built from TRBV5-1 and TRBJ1-2; tentatively, D is TRBD1 (6 bases). V lost 0 bases and J 5 bases, leaving 14 bases between the germline ends. The length of the CDR3 is 15 residues. Germline-derived CDR1 and CDR2 are SGHRS and YFSETQ. The complete variable domain, with remaining parts taken from reference TRBV5-1 and TRBJ1-2, reads KAGVTQTPRYLIKTRGQQVTLSCSPISGHRSVSWYQQTPGQGLQFLFEYFSETQRNKGNFPGRFSGRQFSNSRSEMNVSTLELGDSALYLCASSLVRGAMYGYTFGSGTRLTVV.